This T cell receptor (beta chain) was obtained from a study of cytomegalovirus exposure and HLA in healthy donors. Study-wide findings and caveats: In vitro assays verified that three CMV-associated chains recognized CMV antigens specifically. Researchers counted around 150 TCR beta chains as cytomegalovirus-associated.

Germline V gene sequence: CDR1 GTSNPN, CDR2 SVGIG (reference sequence). V shed 0 bases, J shed 0 bases, and the junction held 5 bases outside the gene matches. The CDR3 extends over 17 amino acids. A note on this clone: The antigen is unknown.

TCRdb keeps only in-frame clones here, not all; method: immunoSEQ multiplex PCR. Of some 69,000 clones detected, roughly 94% appear once; the ten largest clones hold less than 4.5%. The source of this sequence is a man aged 18-30 years in good health and CMV-seropositive. Material: PBMCs. The V call is TRBV30, the J call TRBJ2-1; the match to TRBD2 covers 10 bases. The CDR3, as DNA: TGTGCCTGGAGTGTATTGCGGACTAGCGGCTCCTACAATGAGCAGTTCTTC. Its protein is CAWSVLRTSGSYNEQFF.